This TCR beta chain was identified in a study of T cell changes during pregnancy in multiple sclerosis. The V end was cut by 2 bases, the J end by 1 base, with 11 bases between. CDR3 size: 15 residues. Germline CDR1 and CDR2: MNHNS and SASEGT. Data came from immunoSEQ multiplex PCR; TCRdb stores just in-frame clones and leaves some out. The table records some 69,000 clones, about 90% of them present only once. This receptor was obtained from a female donor in good health, enrolled as a control in a pregnancy study. The chain carries TRBV6-1 and TRBJ1-1, with a weak D call TRBD1 (5 bases). Here the sequenced sample was peripheral blood, taken in the second trimester of pregnancy. The chain's CDR3 is CASSERWGGNTEAFF. In DNA, the CDR3 is TGTGCCAGCAGTGAAAGGTGGGGGGGGAACACTGAAGCTTTCTTT.